The entry below gives a single T cell receptor beta chain sequence along with its context. Germline-derived CDR1 and CDR2 are SGDLS and YYNGEE. V trimming: 4 bases; J trimming: 5 bases; junction bases outside the gene matches: 9. The CDR3 length is 16 residues. This entry comes from a study of technical replicates of blood from a few donors. Libraries were prepared by immunoSEQ multiplex PCR; TCRdb keeps only in-frame clonotypes and omits some of them. The sample consists of more than 65,000 clones, roughly 96% of them appearing once. This TCR came from a human donor in good health. The sample consisted of T cells isolated from PBMCs. The gene calls are TRBV9 and TRBJ2-1, with 10 nucleotides matching TRBD1. In DNA, the CDR3 is TGTGCCAGCAGCTCATGGGACAGGGGAAATGACAATGAGCAGTTCTTC. This sequence encodes CASSSWDRGNDNEQFF.